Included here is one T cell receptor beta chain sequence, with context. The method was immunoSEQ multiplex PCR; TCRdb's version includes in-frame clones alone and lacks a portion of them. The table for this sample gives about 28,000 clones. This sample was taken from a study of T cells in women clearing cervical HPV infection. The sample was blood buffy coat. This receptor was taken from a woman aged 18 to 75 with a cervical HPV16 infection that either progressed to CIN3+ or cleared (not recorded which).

The covered CDR3 bases are TGCGCCAGCAGTGGGGAGACAGGGGGCATCGGTAACTATGGC. It yields the protein CASSGETGGIGNYG. The whole CDR3 sequence reads CASSGETGGIGNYGYTF. This chain connects TRBV10-2 to TRBJ1-2; 10 positions match TRBD1. The read is 3 residues too short to cover the CDR3 end, so that end is filled in from the germline J gene. The germline V gene encodes CDR1 WSHSY and CDR2 SAAADI. J was trimmed by 1 base and V by 4 bases; bases with no gene match: 9. The CDR3 totals 17 residues.